These 28 T cell receptor beta chains share one sample of origin, sequenced in a study of vaccination and CD4 T cells after COVID-19. Treatment of the sample: roughly 10-day PBMC culture with coronavirus spike peptide pools or control peptides (ViraFEST assay). Cultured CD4+ T-cell DNA underwent Oncomine TCR Beta short-read sequencing. TCRdb passed the PCR reads through MiXCR, listing each CDR3 protein once. The repertoire holds around 20,000 distinct CDR3 sequences, with about 50% as singletons. These receptors are not linked to any known antigen. The sequencing used CD4+ T cells from blood, cultured in vitro, collected after SARS-CoV-2 vaccination. The receptor source for this set is a human donor who had recovered from COVID-19.

This chain joins TRBV20-1 and TRBJ2-4; TRBD2 aligns across 7 bases. V dropped 1 base and J dropped 9; count of bases not matched to a gene: 6. This CDR3 has 13 residues. Germline assignment: CDR1 DFQATT and CDR2 SNEGSKA (reference sequence). The CDR3 is CSARGPGGTIQYF. The CDR3 DNA reads as TGCAGTGCTAGAGGACCGGGGGGAACCATTCAGTACTTC.

The genes are TRBV12-3 or TRBV12-4 and TRBJ1-2; weak D call: TRBD1 (6 bases). V was shortened by 4 bases and J by 4 bases, with 13 bases between the two germline ends. This CDR3 comprises 14 residues. The CDR3 nucleotides are TGTGCCAGCAGTTCCCATGGACAGTCCTATGGCTACACCTTC. Translated, it gives CASSSHGQSYGYTF.

This clonotype was found a few times. The V call is TRBV6-2 or TRBV6-3, the J call TRBJ1-1; D is ambiguous. Trimming shortened V by 8 bases and J by 8 bases, and 15 bases separated the two germline ends. This CDR3 is 12 amino acids long. Germline assignment: CDR1 MNHEY and CDR2 SVGEGT. CDR3 sequence: CASSRSPWEAFF. CDR3 in DNA: TGTGCCAGCTCTAGATCACCCTGGGAAGCTTTCTTT.

This clonotype was counted only a few times. A junction boundary mismatches the germline segment, possibly from a read error. V usage is TRBV6-5 and J usage is TRBJ1-5, with 7 nucleotides matching TRBD1. Germline lookup yields CDR1 MNHEY and CDR2 SVGAGI. This CDR3 is built from 17 residues. CDR3 DNA sequence: TGTGCCAGCAGTTTCCTCCCGACAGGGAGAACCAATCAACCCCAGCATTTT. This gives the protein CASSFLPTGRTNQPQHF.

There are a few counts of this clonotype. The chain couples TRBV7-9 to TRBJ1-1; tentatively, D is TRBD1 (5 bases). In germline, CDR1 is SEHNR, CDR2 FQNEAQ (reference sequence). V lost 1 base and J lost 0, with 12 bases in between. This CDR3 is built from 16 residues. The CDR3 nucleotides read TGTGCCAGCAGCTTAGTTAGGGGAGGCGTGAACACTGAAGCTTTCTTT. Residues: CASSLVRGGVNTEAFF. Full variable domain (remainder filled in from reference TRBV7-9 and TRBJ1-1): DTGVSQNPRHKITKRGQNVTFRCDPISEHNRLYWYRQTLGQGPEFLTYFQNEAQLEKSRLLSDRFSAERPKGSFSTLEIQRTEQGDSAMYLCASSLVRGGVNTEAFFGQGTRLTVV.

This clonotype came up a few times. The chain joins TRBV6-5 to TRBJ2-5, with TRBD1 matching 12 bases. Trimming at V came to 2 bases and at J to 5 bases, leaving 6 bases not matched to a gene. The CDR3 runs 16 residues. CDR1 is MNHEY, CDR2 SVGAGI, per germline. The CDR3 nucleotides read TGTGCCAGCAGTTACAACCGGGACAGGGGGCCCGAGACCCAGTACTTC. Its protein is CASSYNRDRGPETQYF.

The chain uses TRBV5-5 and TRBJ2-2; 8 bases fit TRBD1. Per the germline V gene, CDR1 is SGHKS and CDR2 is YYEKEE (reference sequence). J gave up 5 bases and V 6 bases, and 12 bases lay outside the gene matches. The CDR3 contains 16 residues. The CDR3 here is CASNHEQGVMTGELFF. CDR3 nucleotides: TGTGCCAGCAACCATGAACAGGGGGTAATGACCGGGGAGCTGTTTTTT.

The chain recombines TRBV7-3 with TRBJ2-5; D ambiguous. There are 13 residues in the CDR3. The V end lost 1 base, the J end lost 4 bases, and 7 bases lay between the germline ends. Germline-derived CDR1 and CDR2 are SGHTA and FQGTGA. CDR3 coding DNA: TGTGCCAGCAGCTTAAGGCTGGGAGAGACCCAGTACTTC. As protein: CASSLRLGETQYF. The complete variable domain, with remaining parts taken from reference TRBV7-3 and TRBJ2-5, reads GAGVSQTPSNKVTEKGKYVELRCDPISGHTALYWYRQSLGQGPEFLIYFQGTGAADDSGLPNDRFFAVRPEGSVSTLKIQRTERGDSAVYLCASSLRLGETQYFGPGTRLLVL.

V and J are TRBV12-3 or TRBV12-4 and TRBJ2-7, with a tentative D call TRBD1 (6 bases). This CDR3 contains 14 residues. Trimming took 3 bases from V and 4 from J, leaving 13 bases between them. The CDR3 region has the DNA TGTGCCAGCAGTTTCAACAGGGTGGCTTACGAGCAGTACTTC. Its protein is CASSFNRVAYEQYF.

V usage is TRBV19 and J usage is TRBJ1-5; TRBD1 matches 9 bases. Germline loops: CDR1 LNHDA, CDR2 SQIVND (reference sequence). V lost 4 bases to trimming and J lost 6 bases; unmatched junction nucleotides: 7. The CDR3 contains 15 residues. The CDR3 DNA sequence: TGTGCCAGTAGTAAGGGGGGGACAGGGAGTCAGCCCCAGCATTTT. Protein: CASSKGGTGSQPQHF. The whole variable domain, remainder taken from reference TRBV19 and TRBJ1-5, is DGGITQSPKYLFRKEGQNVTLSCEQNLNHDAMYWYRQDPGQGLRLIYYSQIVNDFQKGDIAEGYSVSREKKESFPLTVTSAQKNPTAFYLCASSKGGTGSQPQHFGDGTRLSIL.

This clonotype was counted a few times. This chain connects TRBV20-1 to TRBJ1-2; 7 bases are a match to TRBD1. CDR1 is DFQATT, CDR2 SNEGSKA, per germline (reference sequence). The CDR3 is 15 amino acids. The V gene end was trimmed by 1 base and the J gene end by 1 base; junction bases not matched to a gene: 6. CDR3 in amino acids: CSARAHGQDNYGYTF. As DNA, the CDR3 is TGCAGTGCTAGAGCCCATGGACAGGATAACTATGGCTACACCTTC.

This clonotype was seen a handful of times. The chain links TRBV7-2 to TRBJ2-5, with a possible D match to TRBD2 (6 bases). CDR1 and CDR2 from the germline V gene are SGHTA and FQGNSA. The CDR3 extends over 16 amino acids. Deletions cut 0 bases from V and 2 bases from J, with 13 bases between. The CDR3 here is CASSLASVAEQETQYF. Written as DNA, the CDR3 is TGTGCCAGCAGCTTAGCGTCGGTAGCGGAACAAGAGACCCAGTACTTC.

V usage is TRBV20-1 and J usage is TRBJ1-1; D is ambiguous. The CDR3 is made up of 15 amino acids. Germline lookup yields CDR1 DFQATT and CDR2 SNEGSKA (reference sequence). Between the trimmed V and J ends, which lost 1 base and 0 bases, there was a span of 12 bases. The DNA for the CDR3 is TGCAGTGCTAGAGGTCAGCCTACTTTGAACACTGAAGCTTTCTTT. Amino acid sequence: CSARGQPTLNTEAFF.

The J gene is TRBJ1-1, the V gene TRBV6-2 or TRBV6-3; 8 positions agree with TRBD1. V trimming: 6 bases; J trimming: 3 bases; junction bases outside the gene matches: 6. Germline V gene lookup returns CDR1 MNHEY and CDR2 SVGEGT. The CDR3 extends over 14 amino acids. CDR3 sequence: CASRPTGEDTEAFF. CDR3 sequence (DNA): TGTGCCAGCAGGCCGACAGGGGAGGACACTGAAGCTTTCTTT.

The chain links TRBV7-6 to TRBJ1-6; tentatively, D is TRBD1 (5 bases). Between the trimmed V and J ends, which lost 4 bases and 5 bases, there was a span of 12 bases. The CDR3 is 15 residues long. Germline V gives CDR1 SGHVS, CDR2 FNYEAQ. CDR3 sequence reads: CASSWGTADNSPLHF. Here the CDR3 DNA reads TGTGCCAGCAGCTGGGGGACGGCCGATAATTCACCCCTCCACTTT.

A few counts support this clonotype. V gene TRBV20-1 combines with J gene TRBJ2-1, with a tentative D call TRBD2 (5 bases). V lost 6 bases to trimming and J lost 4 bases, with 10 bases between them. This CDR3 spans 12 amino acids. The germline V gene encodes CDR1 DFQATT and CDR2 SNEGSKA (reference sequence). The CDR3 nucleotides read TGCAGTGCAACTACTAGTTACAATGAGCAGTTCTTC. This encodes CSATTSYNEQFF.

This chain joins TRBV19 and TRBJ1-5; D perhaps matches TRBD1 (5 bases). This CDR3 contains 16 residues. The ends were cut back, 9 bases at V and 6 bases at J, with 24 bases in the middle. Germline loops: CDR1 LNHDA, CDR2 SQIVND (reference sequence). DNA of the CDR3: TGTGCCAGCTCCTTATCCGGGACCCAAGGGACTCAGCCCCAGCATTTT. Translation: CASSLSGTQGTQPQHF.

This clonotype showed up just a few times. The gene calls are TRBV6-2 or TRBV6-3 and TRBJ1-2; no definite D call. V lost 2 bases to trimming and J lost 9 bases, with 16 bases between them. The V gene's germline CDR1 is MNHEY and CDR2 SVGEGT. This CDR3 is 14 amino acids long. DNA of the CDR3: TGTGCCAGCAGTTACGCCGGTGCCGGCCTGAGCTACACCTTC. This translates into CASSYAGAGLSYTF.

The V gene is TRBV27, the J gene TRBJ1-6; maybe TRBD1 (6 bases). The CDR3 runs 14 residues. V was cut by 6 bases and J by 10 bases, with 16 bases left in between. Germline-derived CDR1 and CDR2 are MNHEY and SMNVEV (reference sequence). CDR3 in DNA: TGTGCCAGCAGCCCTGACAGGCTGGGGTCACCCCTCCACTTT. It encodes CASSPDRLGSPLHF.

A few counts support this clonotype. V gene TRBV20-1 combines with J gene TRBJ1-6; D remains ambiguous. The CDR3 has 14 amino acids. Germline V lookup: CDR1 DFQATT, CDR2 SNEGSKA (reference sequence). Trimming removed 7 bases from V and 9 bases from J, with 19 bases in between. CDR3 sequence reads: CSGRGPRRGSPLHF. For the CDR3, the DNA is TGCAGTGGGAGAGGACCGCGTCGGGGTTCACCCCTCCACTTT.

This rearrangement joins TRBV6-5 to TRBJ1-1; no clear D. V lost 2 bases to trimming and J lost 5 bases, with 9 bases between them. The CDR3 has 13 residues. Germline CDR1 and CDR2: MNHEY and SVGAGI. The CDR3 sequence is CASSYERGTEAFF. Here the CDR3 DNA reads TGTGCCAGCAGTTACGAACGAGGGACTGAAGCTTTCTTT.

V gene TRBV7-2 combines with J gene TRBJ1-5; 7 bases fit TRBD1. V was clipped by 4 bases and J by 2 bases; unmatched bases: 8. The CDR3 runs 16 residues. Germline V CDR1 and CDR2: SGHTA, FQGNSA. CDR3: CASSSWTGGGNQPQHF. The CDR3 DNA reads TGTGCCAGCAGCTCCTGGACAGGAGGGGGCAATCAGCCCCAGCATTTT.

The chain links TRBV28 to TRBJ2-7; perhaps TRBD1 as D (6 bases). The CDR3 runs to 14 residues. V lost 5 bases, J lost 4 bases, and 15 bases lay in between. Germline lookup yields CDR1 MDHEN and CDR2 SYDVKM. The CDR3 sequence: CASSRRTALYEQYF. The CDR3, as DNA: TGTGCCAGCAGTCGAAGGACAGCGCTATACGAGCAGTACTTC.

V is TRBV25-1 and J is TRBJ2-7; the match to TRBD2 covers 11 bases. CDR3 length: 14 amino acids. Trimming removed 3 bases from V and 2 bases from J; junction bases left unmatched: 0. Germline V gives CDR1 MGHDK, CDR2 SYGVNS. CDR3 protein: CASSDSGRAYEQYF. The CDR3 DNA sequence: TGTGCCAGCAGTGATAGCGGGAGGGCCTACGAGCAGTACTTC.

The sample holds a few counts of this clonotype. The junction and the germline gene differ at one end; a read error may be behind it. The genes are TRBV2 and TRBJ1-1; 7 bases match TRBD1. The length of the CDR3 is 14 residues. Germline V gives CDR1 SNHLY, CDR2 FYNNEI. CDR3 loop: CASCDRQGNTEAFF. Written as DNA, the CDR3 is TGTGCCAGCTGTGATAGACAGGGGAACACTGAAGCTTTCTTT.

The chain couples TRBV19 to TRBJ1-5; D may be TRBD1 (5 bases). The ends were cut back, 1 base at V and 4 bases at J, with 5 bases in the middle. This CDR3 has 13 amino acids. Germline values: CDR1 LNHDA, CDR2 SQIVND (reference sequence). For the CDR3, the DNA is TGTGCCAGTAGTATAGGGGGGAATCAGCCCCAGCATTTT. Its translation: CASSIGGNQPQHF.

The rearrangement uses TRBV27 and TRBJ2-1; the match to TRBD2 covers 9 bases. CDR1 and CDR2 from the germline V gene are MNHEY and SMNVEV (reference sequence). Trimming took 6 bases from V and 9 from J; bases not matched to a gene: 12. The CDR3 extends over 15 amino acids. Here the CDR3 reads CASRAASGNSGEQFF. The CDR3 DNA follows: TGTGCCAGCAGGGCGGCTAGCGGGAACTCGGGTGAGCAGTTCTTC.

This clonotype was counted a few times. The chain links TRBV20-1 to TRBJ2-5; D call uncertain. CDR1 is DFQATT and CDR2 is SNEGSKA in the germline V gene (reference sequence). This CDR3 region has 12 residues. The V end was cut by 0 bases, the J end by 5 bases, with 7 bases between. Here the CDR3 DNA reads TGCAGTGCTAGAGATCAATTGGAGACCCAGTACTTC. This encodes CSARDQLETQYF.